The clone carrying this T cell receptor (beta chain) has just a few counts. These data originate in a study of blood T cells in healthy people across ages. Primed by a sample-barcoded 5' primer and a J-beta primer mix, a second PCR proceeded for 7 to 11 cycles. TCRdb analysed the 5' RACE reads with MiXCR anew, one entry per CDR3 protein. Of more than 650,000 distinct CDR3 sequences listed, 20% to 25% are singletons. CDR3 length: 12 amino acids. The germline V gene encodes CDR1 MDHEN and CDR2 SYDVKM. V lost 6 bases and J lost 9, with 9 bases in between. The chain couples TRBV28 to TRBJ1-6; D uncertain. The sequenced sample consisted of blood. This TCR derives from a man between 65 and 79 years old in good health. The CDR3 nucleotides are TGTGCCAGCAGATCCCCCGGTTCACCCCTCCACTTT. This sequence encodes CASRSPGSPLHF. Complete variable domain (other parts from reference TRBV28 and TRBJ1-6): DVKVTQSSRYLVKRTGEKVFLECVQDMDHENMFWYRQDPGLGLRLIYFSYDVKMKEKGDIPEGYSVSREKKERFSLILESASTNQTSMYLCASRSPGSPLHFGNGTRLTVT.